This T cell receptor beta chain was observed in a study of siplizumab effects on memory and regulatory T cells. Germline CDR1 is LGHNT and CDR2 is FRNRAP. The V gene lost 0 bases and the J gene lost 4 bases, with 9 bases spanning the gap. This CDR3 is built from 14 residues. For this clone: Its cognate antigen is unknown.

Data came from immunoSEQ multiplex PCR; TCRdb stores just in-frame clones and leaves some out. The data contain 50,000 to 70,000 clones, 90% to 97% of them seen just once; the ten biggest clones take up about 0.1%. The study, taken as a whole, reports: The drug siplizumab significantly decreased the alloreactive sequences that could be traced to unstimulated CD4+ memory cells. Both greater diversity than memory cells and a major contribution to the alloresponse seemed to characterize naive T cells. A mean of around 65% of mappable alloreactive CD4+ clones were Treg-derived with siplizumab, compared with approximately 29% in controls. Phenotypic classification as naive or memory proved unattainable for roughly 80-96% of proliferating CD4+ or CD8+ clones.

Material for sequencing was naive CD8+ T cells sorted from blood. This clonotype was sampled from a human donor in good health. J is TRBJ2-5 and V is TRBV12-5, with a tentative D call TRBD1 (6 bases). CDR3 sequence (DNA): TGTGCTAGTGGTTTGGTACTAGGGGGAGAGACCCAGTACTTC. As protein: CASGLVLGGETQYF.